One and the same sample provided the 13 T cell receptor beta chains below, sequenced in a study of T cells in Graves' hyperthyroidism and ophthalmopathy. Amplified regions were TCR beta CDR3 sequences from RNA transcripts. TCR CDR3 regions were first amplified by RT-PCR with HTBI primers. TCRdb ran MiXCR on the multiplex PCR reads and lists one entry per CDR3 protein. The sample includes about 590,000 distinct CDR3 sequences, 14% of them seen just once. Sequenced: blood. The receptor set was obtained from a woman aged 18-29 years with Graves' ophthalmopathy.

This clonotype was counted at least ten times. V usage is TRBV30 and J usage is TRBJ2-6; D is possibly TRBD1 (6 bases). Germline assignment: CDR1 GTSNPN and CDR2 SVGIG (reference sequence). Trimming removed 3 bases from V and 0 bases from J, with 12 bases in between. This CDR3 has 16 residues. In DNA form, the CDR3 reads TGTGCCTGGAGGAAACAGGGTTCCTCTGGGGCCAACGTCCTGACTTTC. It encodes CAWRKQGSSGANVLTF.

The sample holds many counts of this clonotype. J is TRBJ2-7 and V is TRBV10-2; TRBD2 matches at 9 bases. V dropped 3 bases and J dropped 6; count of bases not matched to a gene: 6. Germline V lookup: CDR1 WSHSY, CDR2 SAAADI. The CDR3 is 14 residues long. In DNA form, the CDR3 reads TGCGCCAGCAGTGATCGCGGGAGGGCCGCCGAGCAGTACTTC. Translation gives CASSDRGRAAEQYF.

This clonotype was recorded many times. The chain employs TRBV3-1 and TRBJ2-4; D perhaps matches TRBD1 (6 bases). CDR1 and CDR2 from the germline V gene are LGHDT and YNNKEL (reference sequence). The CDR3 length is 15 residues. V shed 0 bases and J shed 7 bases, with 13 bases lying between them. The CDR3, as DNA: TGTGCCAGCAGCCAAGAGAGGGGGTCGTGGAACATTCAGTACTTC. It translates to CASSQERGSWNIQYF. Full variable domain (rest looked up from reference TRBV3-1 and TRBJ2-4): DTAVSQTPKYLVTQMGNDKSIKCEQNLGHDTMYWYKQDSKKFLKIMFSYNNKELIINETVPNRFSPKSPDKAHLNLHINSLELGDSAVYFCASSQERGSWNIQYFGAGTRLSVL.

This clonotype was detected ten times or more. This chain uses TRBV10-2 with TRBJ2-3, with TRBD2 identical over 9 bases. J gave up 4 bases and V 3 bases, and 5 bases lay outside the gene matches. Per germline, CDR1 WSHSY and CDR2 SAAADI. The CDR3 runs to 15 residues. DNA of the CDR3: TGCGCCAGCAGTGATGCGGGAGGGGCGGCAGATACGCAGTATTTT. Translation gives CASSDAGGAADTQYF.

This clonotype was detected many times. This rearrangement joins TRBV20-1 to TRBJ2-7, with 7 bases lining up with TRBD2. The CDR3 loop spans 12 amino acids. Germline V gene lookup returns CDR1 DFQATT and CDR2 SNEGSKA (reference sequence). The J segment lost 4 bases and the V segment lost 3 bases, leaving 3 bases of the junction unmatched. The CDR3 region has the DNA TGCAGTGCTAGTCGGGGAGGGTACGAGCAGTACTTC. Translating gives CSASRGGYEQYF.

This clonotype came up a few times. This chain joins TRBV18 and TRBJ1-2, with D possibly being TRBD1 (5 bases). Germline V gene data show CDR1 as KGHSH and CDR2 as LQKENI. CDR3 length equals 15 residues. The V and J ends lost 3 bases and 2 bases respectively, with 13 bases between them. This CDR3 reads CASSPRDPLNYGYTF. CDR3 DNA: TGTGCCAGCTCACCTCGGGACCCACTAAACTATGGCTACACCTTC.

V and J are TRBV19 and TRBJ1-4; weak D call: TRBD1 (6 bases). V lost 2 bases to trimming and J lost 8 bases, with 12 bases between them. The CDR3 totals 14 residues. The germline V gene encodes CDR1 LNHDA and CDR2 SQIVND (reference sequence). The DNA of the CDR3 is TGTGCCAGTAGTATAACCGGGACACACGAAAAACTGTTTTTT. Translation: CASSITGTHEKLFF.

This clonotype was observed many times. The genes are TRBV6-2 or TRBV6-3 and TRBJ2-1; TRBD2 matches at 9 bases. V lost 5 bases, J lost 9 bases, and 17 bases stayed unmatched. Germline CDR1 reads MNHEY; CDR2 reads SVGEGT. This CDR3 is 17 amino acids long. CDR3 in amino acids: CASSVGTSSGRWSEQFF. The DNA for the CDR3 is TGTGCCAGCAGTGTAGGGACTAGTAGCGGGAGATGGAGTGAGCAGTTCTTC.

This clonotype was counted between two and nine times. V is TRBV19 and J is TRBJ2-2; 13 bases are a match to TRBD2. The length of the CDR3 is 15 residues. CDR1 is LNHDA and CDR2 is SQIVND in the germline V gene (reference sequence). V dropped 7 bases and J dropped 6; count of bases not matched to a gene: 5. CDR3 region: CASTRGLAGPGELFF. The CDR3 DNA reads TGTGCCAGTACCCGGGGACTAGCGGGACCCGGGGAGCTGTTTTTT.

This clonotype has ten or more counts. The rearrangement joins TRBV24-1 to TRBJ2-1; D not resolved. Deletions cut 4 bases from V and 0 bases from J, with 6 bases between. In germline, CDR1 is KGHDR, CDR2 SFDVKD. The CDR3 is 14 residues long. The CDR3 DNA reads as TGTGCCACCAGTGACAGAAGCTCCTACAATGAGCAGTTCTTC. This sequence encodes CATSDRSSYNEQFF.

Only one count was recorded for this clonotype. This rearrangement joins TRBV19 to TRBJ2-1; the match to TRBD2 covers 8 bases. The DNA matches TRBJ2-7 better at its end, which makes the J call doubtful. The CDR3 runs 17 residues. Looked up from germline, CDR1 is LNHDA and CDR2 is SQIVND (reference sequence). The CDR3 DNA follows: TGTGCCAGTAGTTATTATGCGGGAGGCGGCTCCTACAATGAGCAGTACTTC. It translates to CASSYYAGGGSYNEQYF.

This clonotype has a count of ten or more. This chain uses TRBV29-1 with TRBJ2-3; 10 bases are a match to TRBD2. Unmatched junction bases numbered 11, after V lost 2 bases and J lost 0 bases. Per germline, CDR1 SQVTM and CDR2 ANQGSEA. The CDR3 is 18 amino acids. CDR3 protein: CSVETGEGSGRSTDTQYF. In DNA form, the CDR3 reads TGCAGCGTTGAAACAGGAGAGGGTAGCGGGAGGAGCACAGATACGCAGTATTTT.

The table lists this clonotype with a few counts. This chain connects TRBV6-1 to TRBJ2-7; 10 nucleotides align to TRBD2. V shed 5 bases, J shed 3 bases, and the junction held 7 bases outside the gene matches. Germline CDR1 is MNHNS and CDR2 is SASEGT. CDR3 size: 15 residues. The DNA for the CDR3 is TGTGCCAGCAGTTATTCTAGCGGGAGCGACTACGAGCAGTACTTC. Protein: CASSYSSGSDYEQYF.